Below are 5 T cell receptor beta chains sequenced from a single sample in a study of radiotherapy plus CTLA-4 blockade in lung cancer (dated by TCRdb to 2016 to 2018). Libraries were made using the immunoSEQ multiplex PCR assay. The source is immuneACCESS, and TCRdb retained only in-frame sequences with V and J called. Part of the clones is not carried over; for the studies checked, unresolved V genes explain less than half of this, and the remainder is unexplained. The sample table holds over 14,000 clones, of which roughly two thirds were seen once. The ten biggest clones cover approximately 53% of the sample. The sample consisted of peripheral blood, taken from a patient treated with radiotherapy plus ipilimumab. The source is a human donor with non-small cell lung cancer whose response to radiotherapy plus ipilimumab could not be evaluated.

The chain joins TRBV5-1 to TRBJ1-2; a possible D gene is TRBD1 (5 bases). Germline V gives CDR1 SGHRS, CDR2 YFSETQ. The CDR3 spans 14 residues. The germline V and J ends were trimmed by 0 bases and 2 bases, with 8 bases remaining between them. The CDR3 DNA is TGCGCCAGCAGCTTGGCCGACAGAAACTATGGCTACACCTTC. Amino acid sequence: CASSLADRNYGYTF.

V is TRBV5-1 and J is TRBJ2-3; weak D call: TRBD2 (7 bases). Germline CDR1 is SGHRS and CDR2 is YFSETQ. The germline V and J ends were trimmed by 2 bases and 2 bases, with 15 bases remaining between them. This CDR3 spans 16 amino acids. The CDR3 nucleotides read TGCGCCAGCAGCTTCGGCGGGGGCTCTAACACAGATACGCAGTATTTT. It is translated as CASSFGGGSNTDTQYF.

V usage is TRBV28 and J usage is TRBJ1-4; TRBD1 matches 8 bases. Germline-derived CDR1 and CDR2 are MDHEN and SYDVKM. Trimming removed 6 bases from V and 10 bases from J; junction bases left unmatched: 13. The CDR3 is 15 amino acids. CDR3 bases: TGTGCCAGCAGGACAGGAGGACAGGGTTCGCGAAAACTGTTTTTT. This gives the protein CASRTGGQGSRKLFF.

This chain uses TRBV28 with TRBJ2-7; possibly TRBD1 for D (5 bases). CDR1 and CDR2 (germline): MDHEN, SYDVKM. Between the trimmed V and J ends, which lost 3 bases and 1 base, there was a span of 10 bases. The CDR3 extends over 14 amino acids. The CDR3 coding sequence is TGTGCCAGCAGTTTTGACAGACTTTCCTACGAGCAGTACGTC. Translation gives CASSFDRLSYEQYV.

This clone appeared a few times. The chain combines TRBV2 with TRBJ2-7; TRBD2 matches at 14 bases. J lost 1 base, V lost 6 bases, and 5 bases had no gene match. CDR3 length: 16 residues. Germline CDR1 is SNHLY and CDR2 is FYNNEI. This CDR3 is CASSPGLAGGSYEQYV. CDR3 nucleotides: TGTGCCAGCAGCCCAGGACTAGCGGGGGGTTCCTACGAGCAGTACGTC.